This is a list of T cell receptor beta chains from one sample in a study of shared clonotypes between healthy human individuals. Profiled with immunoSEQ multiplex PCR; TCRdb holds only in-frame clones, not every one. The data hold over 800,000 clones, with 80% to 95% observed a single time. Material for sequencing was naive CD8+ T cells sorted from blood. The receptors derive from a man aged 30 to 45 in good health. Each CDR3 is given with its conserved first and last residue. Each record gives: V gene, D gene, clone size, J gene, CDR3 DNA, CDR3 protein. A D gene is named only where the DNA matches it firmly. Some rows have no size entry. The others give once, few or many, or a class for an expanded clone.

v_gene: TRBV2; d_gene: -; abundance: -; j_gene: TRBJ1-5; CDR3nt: TGTGCCAGCAGTCCGGGGGATAGCAATCAGCCCCAGCATTTT; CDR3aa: CASSPGDSNQPQHF
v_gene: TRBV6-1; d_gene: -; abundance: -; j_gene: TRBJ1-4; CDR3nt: TGTGCCAGCAGTGACGGGAGAGGGGGATTGGGTGAAAAACTGTTTTTT; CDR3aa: CASSDGRGGLGEKLFF
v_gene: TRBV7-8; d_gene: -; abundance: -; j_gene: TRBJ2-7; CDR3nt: TGTGCCAGCAGCTTAGTACGGCAGGGGGGCGTTTACGAGCAGTACTTC; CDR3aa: CASSLVRQGGVYEQYF
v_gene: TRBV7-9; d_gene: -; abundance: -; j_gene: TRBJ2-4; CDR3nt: TGTGCCAGCAGCTTATCCAGAGGCCTAGCCAAAAACATTCAGTACTTC; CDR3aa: CASSLSRGLAKNIQYF
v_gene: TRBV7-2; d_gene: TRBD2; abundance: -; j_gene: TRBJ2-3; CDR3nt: TGTGCCAGCAGCTTAGGGGGACTAGCGCTCGCAGATACGCAGTATTTT; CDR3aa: CASSLGGLALADTQYF
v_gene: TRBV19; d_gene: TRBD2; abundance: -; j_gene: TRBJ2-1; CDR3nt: TGTGCCAGTAGTATAGGAGAGACTAGCGGGAGTAGGAATGAGCAGTTCTTC; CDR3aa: CASSIGETSGSRNEQFF
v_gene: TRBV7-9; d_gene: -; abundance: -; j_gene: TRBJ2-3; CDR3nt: TGTGCCAGCAGCCAATTAGCGGCCACCAAGGGGAGCATAGATACGCAGTATTTT; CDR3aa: CASSQLAATKGSIDTQYF
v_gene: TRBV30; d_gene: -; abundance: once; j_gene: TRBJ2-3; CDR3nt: TGTGCCTGGGCCTCGGGGCCGAGTATCGCAGATACGCAGTATTTT; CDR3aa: CAWASGPSIADTQYF
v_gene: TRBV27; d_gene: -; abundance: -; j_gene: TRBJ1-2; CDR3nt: TGTGCCAGCAGTGGGAGGGGTACTAACTATGGCTACACCTTC; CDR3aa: CASSGRGTNYGYTF
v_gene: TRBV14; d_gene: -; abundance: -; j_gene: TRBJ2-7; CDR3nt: TGTGCCAGCAGCCATGCATGGACAGGAGCCGGGAGCTCCTACGAGCAGTACTTC; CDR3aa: CASSHAWTGAGSSYEQYF
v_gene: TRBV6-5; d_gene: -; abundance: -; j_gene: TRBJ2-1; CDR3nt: TGTGCCAGCAGTTACACCAGGTTCTCTTCCTACAATGAGCAGTTCTTC; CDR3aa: CASSYTRFSSYNEQFF
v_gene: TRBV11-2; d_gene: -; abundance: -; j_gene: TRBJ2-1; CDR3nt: TGTGCCAGCAGCTTAGATGGGGGGTATGAGCAGTTCTTC; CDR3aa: CASSLDGGYEQFF
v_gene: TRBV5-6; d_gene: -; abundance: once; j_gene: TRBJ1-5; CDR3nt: TGTGCCAGCAGCTTGTGGGGGGGCCAGCCCCAGCATTTT; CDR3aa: CASSLWGGQPQHF
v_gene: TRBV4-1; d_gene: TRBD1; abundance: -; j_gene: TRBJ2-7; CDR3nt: TGCGCCAGCAGCCAAGTCTACCAGGCGGGACAGGGGACATACGAGCAGTACTTC; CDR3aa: CASSQVYQAGQGTYEQYF
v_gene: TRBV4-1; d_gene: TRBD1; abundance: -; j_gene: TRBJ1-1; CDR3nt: TGCGCCAGCAGCCGACATCAGGGGGCTAATACTGAAGCTTTCTTT; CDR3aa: CASSRHQGANTEAFF
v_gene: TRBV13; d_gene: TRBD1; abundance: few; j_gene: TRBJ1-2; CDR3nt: TGTGCCAGCAGCTTGGGGACAGGCAATTATGGCTACACCTTC; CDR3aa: CASSLGTGNYGYTF
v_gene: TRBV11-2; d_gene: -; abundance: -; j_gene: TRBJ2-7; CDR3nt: TGTGCCAGCAGCTTAATCCTCTACGAGCAGTACTTC; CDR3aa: CASSLILYEQYF
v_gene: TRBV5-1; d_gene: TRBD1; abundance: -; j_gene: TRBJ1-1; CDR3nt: TGCGCCAGCCGACAGGGGGCAGGGACTGAAGCTTTCTTT; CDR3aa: CASRQGAGTEAFF
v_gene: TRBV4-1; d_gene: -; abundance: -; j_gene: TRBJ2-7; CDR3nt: TGCGCCAGCAGCCATTTTAGCGGCTCCTACGAGCAGTACTTC; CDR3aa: CASSHFSGSYEQYF
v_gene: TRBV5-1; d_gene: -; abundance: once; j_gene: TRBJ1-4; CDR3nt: TGCGCCAGCAGCACTGGAGGACAGCTAAATGAAAAACTGTTTTTT; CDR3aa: CASSTGGQLNEKLFF
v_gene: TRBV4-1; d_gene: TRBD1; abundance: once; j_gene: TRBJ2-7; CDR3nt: TGCGCCAGCAGCCAAGCGGGACAGGGAACCTACGAGCAGTACTTC; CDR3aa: CASSQAGQGTYEQYF
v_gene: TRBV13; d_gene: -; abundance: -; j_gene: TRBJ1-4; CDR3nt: TGTGCCAGCAGCCTCAGGGGAACTAATGAAAAACTGTTTTTT; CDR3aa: CASSLRGTNEKLFF
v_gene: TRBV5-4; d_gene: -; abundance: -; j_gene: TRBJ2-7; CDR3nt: TGTGCCAGCAGCTTTCGGGGGGCTGACTACGAGCAGTACTTC; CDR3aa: CASSFRGADYEQYF
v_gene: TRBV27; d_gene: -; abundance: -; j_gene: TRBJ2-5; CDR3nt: TGTGCCAGCAGTTCCTTCGCAGGGATAGGAATCGAGACCCAGTACTTC; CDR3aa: CASSSFAGIGIETQYF
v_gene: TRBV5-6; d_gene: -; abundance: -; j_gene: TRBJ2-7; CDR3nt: TGTGCCAGCAGCCTCCGGGACATAACCTACGAGCAGTACTTC; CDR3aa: CASSLRDITYEQYF
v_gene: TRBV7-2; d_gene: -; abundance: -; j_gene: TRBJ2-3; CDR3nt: TGTGCCAGCAGCTTAGACGGGTTGGGCACAGATACGCAGTATTTT; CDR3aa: CASSLDGLGTDTQYF
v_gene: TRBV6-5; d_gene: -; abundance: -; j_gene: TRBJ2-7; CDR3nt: TGTGCCACGCGGGACACCGCCTACGAGCAGTACTTC; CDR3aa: CATRDTAYEQYF